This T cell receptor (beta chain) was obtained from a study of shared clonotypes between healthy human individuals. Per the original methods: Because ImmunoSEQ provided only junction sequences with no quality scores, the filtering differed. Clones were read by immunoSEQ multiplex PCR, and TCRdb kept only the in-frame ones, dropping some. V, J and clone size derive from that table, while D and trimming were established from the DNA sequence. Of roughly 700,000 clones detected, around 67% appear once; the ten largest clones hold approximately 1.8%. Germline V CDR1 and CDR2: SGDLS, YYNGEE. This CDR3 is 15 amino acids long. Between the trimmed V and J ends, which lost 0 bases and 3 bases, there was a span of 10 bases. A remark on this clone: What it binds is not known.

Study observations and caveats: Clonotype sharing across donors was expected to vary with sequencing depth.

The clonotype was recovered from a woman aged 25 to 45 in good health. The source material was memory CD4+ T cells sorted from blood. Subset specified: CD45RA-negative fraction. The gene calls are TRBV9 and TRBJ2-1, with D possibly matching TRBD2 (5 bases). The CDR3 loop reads CASSVGIAIYNEQFF. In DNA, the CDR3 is TGTGCCAGCAGCGTAGGAATAGCGATCTACAATGAGCAGTTCTTC.